This passage covers 32 T cell receptor beta chains from one sample sequenced in a study of Tregs in tolerant kidney transplant recipients. The assay was immunoSEQ multiplex PCR, and TCRdb's table has in-frame clones only and misses some. The sample has 90,000 to 120,000 clones, 85% to 90% seen once; the top ten hold 0.34%. Here the sequenced sample was CD4+ T cells from blood, taken before the transplant. Source of these receptors: a human donor who received a combined kidney and bone marrow transplant.

V is TRBV5-4 and J is TRBJ1-4; 7 bases line up with TRBD1. CDR3 length equals 14 residues. Germline V CDR1 and CDR2: SGHNT, YYREEE (reference sequence). The trim removed 4 bases at V and 5 bases at J, leaving 5 bases unmatched. Here the CDR3 DNA reads TGTGCCAGCAGCGTGGGACAGAGAAATGAAAAACTGTTTTTT. This gives the protein CASSVGQRNEKLFF.

The V gene is TRBV5-1, the J gene TRBJ1-4; the match to TRBD1 covers 8 bases. Germline trimming cut 4 bases from V and 7 bases from J; bases unmatched to any gene: 9. This CDR3 region has 15 residues. Germline CDR1 and CDR2: SGHRS and YFSETQ. The CDR3 loop reads CASSAAGGAGEKLFF. CDR3 bases: TGCGCCAGCAGCGCCGCAGGGGGCGCGGGTGAAAAACTGTTTTTT. Full variable domain (outside the CDR3, taken from reference TRBV5-1 and TRBJ1-4): KAGVTQTPRYLIKTRGQQVTLSCSPISGHRSVSWYQQTPGQGLQFLFEYFSETQRNKGNFPGRFSGRQFSNSRSEMNVSTLELGDSALYLCASSAAGGAGEKLFFGSGTQLSVL.

The gene calls are TRBV4-2 and TRBJ2-5, with D possibly matching TRBD2 (6 bases). In germline, CDR1 is LGHNA, CDR2 YNFKEQ. The CDR3 runs to 16 residues. Deletions cut 4 bases from V and 2 bases from J, with 17 bases between. The CDR3 DNA is TGTGCCAGCAGCCCCGCGGCGGGGAACCTTCAAGAGACCCAGTACTTC. Protein product: CASSPAAGNLQETQYF.

The chain combines TRBV5-1 with TRBJ2-3, with 7 bases matching TRBD1. Germline V gene data show CDR1 as SGHRS and CDR2 as YFSETQ. V trimming: 1 base; J trimming: 2 bases; junction bases outside the gene matches: 4. This CDR3 contains 15 residues. CDR3 region: CASSLKGGFTDTQYF. CDR3 coding DNA: TGCGCCAGCAGCTTGAAAGGGGGCTTCACAGATACGCAGTATTTT.

The J gene is TRBJ1-1, the V gene TRBV29-1; D remains ambiguous. Per germline, CDR1 SQVTM and CDR2 ANQGSEA. This CDR3 has 13 amino acids. V was trimmed by 2 bases and J by 5 bases, leaving 12 bases between them. In DNA, the CDR3 is TGCAGCGTTGAATCAGACCGCAGGACTGAAGCTTTCTTT. As protein: CSVESDRRTEAFF.

This chain uses TRBV21-1 with TRBJ2-1; TRBD1, the table's D call, was not compared with the DNA. TRBV21-1 is a pseudogene. The length of the CDR3 is 15 residues. This chain's CDR3 is CASSTARGLGNEQFF. CDR3 DNA: TGTGCCAGCAGCACCGCCAGGGGGCTAGGGAATGAGCAGTTCTTC.

This clone was detected only a few times. This CDR3 is CASSEGHLLTTEQYF. The DNA of the CDR3 is TGTGCCAGCAGTGAGGGACACCTTCTGACGACCGAGCAGTACTTC. The chain recombines TRBV25-1 with TRBJ2-7; tentatively, D is TRBD1 (6 bases). The V end was cut by 3 bases, the J end by 6 bases, with 18 bases between. The CDR3 is made up of 15 amino acids. Germline V CDR1 and CDR2: MGHDK, SYGVNS.

The chain joins TRBV5-6 to TRBJ2-1; D is perhaps TRBD1 (5 bases). CDR3 size: 16 residues. Germline V lookup: CDR1 SGHDT, CDR2 YYEEEE. V shed 4 bases and J shed 2 bases, with 16 bases lying between them. The CDR3 coding sequence is TGTGCCAGCAGCCTCGGCTGGGGCGGCACCTACAATGAGCAGTTCTTC. This codes for CASSLGWGGTYNEQFF.

The rearrangement uses TRBV6-6 and TRBJ2-7; D may be TRBD2 (7 bases). The CDR3 loop spans 15 amino acids. V lost 7 bases to trimming and J lost 4 bases, with 20 bases between them. Germline V lookup: CDR1 MNHNY, CDR2 SVGAGI (reference sequence). As DNA, the CDR3 is TGTGCCAGCAAAAGAATAGGGGGGGCCTCGTACGAGCAGTACTTC. Translation gives CASKRIGGASYEQYF.

This sequence joins TRBV7-9 and TRBJ1-4; TRBD1 matches at 7 bases. J was trimmed by 10 bases and V by 5 bases; bases with no gene match: 16. This CDR3 has 16 residues. In germline, CDR1 is SEHNR, CDR2 FQNEAQ (reference sequence). The CDR3: CASSPNPDRLAGKLFF. Written as DNA, the CDR3 is TGTGCCAGCAGCCCCAACCCGGACAGGTTGGCGGGAAAACTGTTTTTT.

This clone was counted a single time. The chain carries TRBV18 and TRBJ2-2; the D gene is possibly TRBD2 (6 bases). Looked up from germline, CDR1 is KGHSH and CDR2 is LQKENI. This CDR3 has 18 residues. Trimming stripped 3 bases from V and 2 bases from J, with 19 bases between. CDR3 amino acids: CASSPSVRPGTNTGELFF. CDR3 DNA: TGTGCCAGCTCACCCTCGGTGCGGCCAGGGACTAACACCGGGGAGCTGTTTTTT.

The chain uses TRBV7-9 and TRBJ1-5; 10 nucleotides align to TRBD1. This CDR3 comprises 16 residues. The germline gives CDR1 SEHNR, CDR2 FQNEAQ (reference sequence). Trimming took 4 bases from V and 7 from J; bases not matched to a gene: 10. This chain's CDR3 is CASSWDRGPGEQPQHF. The CDR3 nucleotides are TGTGCCAGCAGCTGGGACAGGGGCCCAGGGGAACAGCCCCAGCATTTT.

The chain links TRBV6-1 to TRBJ2-2; 10 nucleotides line up with TRBD2. The CDR3 is 18 residues long. The germline V gene encodes CDR1 MNHNS and CDR2 SASEGT. V dropped 0 bases and J dropped 0; count of bases not matched to a gene: 4. CDR3 sequence (DNA): TGTGCCAGCAGTGAAGCGCTGAGCGGGGGGGCGAACACCGGGGAGCTGTTTTTT. Protein sequence: CASSEALSGGANTGELFF.

The chain couples TRBV27 to TRBJ2-5; possibly TRBD2 for D (6 bases). The CDR3 covers 14 residues. V was trimmed by 8 bases and J by 3 bases, leaving 16 bases between them. Germline CDR1 MNHEY, CDR2 SMNVEV (reference sequence). The CDR3 nucleotides read TGTGCCAGCCATTCCCTTAGCGGCGAAGAGACCCAGTACTTC. It specifies CASHSLSGEETQYF.

This clone was detected only once. The chain joins TRBV2 to TRBJ2-1; weak D call: TRBD1 (6 bases). The V end lost 2 bases, the J end lost 7 bases, and 12 bases lay between the germline ends. Per the germline V gene, CDR1 is SNHLY and CDR2 is FYNNEI. CDR3 size: 14 residues. For the CDR3, the DNA is TGTGCCAGCAGTGAACCGGACAGTGGGAATGAGCAGTTCTTC. It encodes CASSEPDSGNEQFF.

The chain combines TRBV5-6 with TRBJ1-1, with no clear D. The V and J ends lost 1 base and 10 bases respectively, with 14 bases between them. The length of the CDR3 is 13 residues. Looked up from germline, CDR1 is SGHDT and CDR2 is YYEEEE. CDR3 DNA: TGTGCCAGCAGCTTGTCCGGAGCCAGCGGAGCTTTCTTT. Translation: CASSLSGASGAFF.

The gene calls are TRBV5-1 and TRBJ1-1, with 8 bases fitting TRBD1. The V and J ends lost 4 bases and 7 bases, in that order; junction bases with no gene match: 9. The CDR3 length is 14 residues. Germline V lookup: CDR1 SGHRS, CDR2 YFSETQ. The CDR3 nucleotides read TGCGCCAGCAGCCAGGGGACAGGTGACTTTGAAGCTTTCTTT. Translating it yields CASSQGTGDFEAFF.

In DNA form, the CDR3 reads TGCGCCAGCAGCATAGACGGGACAGGGAACTATGGCTACACCTTC. This translates into CASSIDGTGNYGYTF. The chain recombines TRBV5-1 with TRBJ1-2; TRBD1 agrees at 9 bases. In germline, CDR1 is SGHRS, CDR2 YFSETQ. The CDR3 consists of 15 residues. Losses at the gene ends were 4 bases for V and 2 bases for J; bases not matched to a gene: 6. The full variable domain, in which reference TRBV5-1 and TRBJ1-2 provide the parts outside the CDR3, is KAGVTQTPRYLIKTRGQQVTLSCSPISGHRSVSWYQQTPGQGLQFLFEYFSETQRNKGNFPGRFSGRQFSNSRSEMNVSTLELGDSALYLCASSIDGTGNYGYTFGSGTRLTVV.

The chain couples TRBV7-9 to TRBJ2-1, with unresolved D. Between the trimmed V and J ends, which lost 1 base and 9 bases, there was a span of 7 bases. From germline, CDR1 is SEHNR and CDR2 FQNEAQ (reference sequence). This CDR3 spans 12 amino acids. CDR3 nucleotide sequence: TGTGCCAGCAGCTTAGGGCTTGGTGAGCAGTTCTTC. Its translation: CASSLGLGEQFF.

The count of this clone is one. The chain couples TRBV7-9 to TRBJ1-1, with TRBD1 as a possible D gene (5 bases). CDR3 length: 13 residues. The germline V gene has CDR1 SEHNR and CDR2 FQNEAQ (reference sequence). V lost 1 base and J 5 bases, leaving 8 bases between the germline ends. The CDR3 nucleotides read TGTGCCAGCAGCTTAGGGGAGGGGACTGAAGCTTTCTTT. Residues: CASSLGEGTEAFF.

This clone appeared a few times. The chain combines TRBV6-1 with TRBJ1-4; D is undetermined. V was clipped by 3 bases and J by 4 bases, with 12 bases between them. This CDR3 has 15 amino acids. CDR1 and CDR2 (germline): MNHNS, SASEGT. The CDR3, as DNA: TGTGCCAGCAGTGACTCTCCTAACGGTAATGAAAAACTGTTTTTT. Translating gives CASSDSPNGNEKLFF.

V is TRBV19 and J is TRBJ2-1; the match to TRBD2 covers 9 bases. V lost 4 bases and J lost 1; bases outside the gene matches: 5. Germline V gene lookup returns CDR1 LNHDA and CDR2 SQIVND (reference sequence). The CDR3 contains 16 residues. CDR3 amino acids: CASSKRAGGSYNEQFF. The CDR3 nucleotides are TGTGCCAGTAGTAAGAGGGCGGGGGGGTCCTACAATGAGCAGTTCTTC.

The chain couples TRBV5-8 to TRBJ2-1, with TRBD2 matching 10 bases. J was trimmed by 6 bases and V by 2 bases; bases with no gene match: 5. Germline CDR1 and CDR2: SGHTS and YDEGEE. The CDR3 runs 15 residues. The CDR3 coding sequence is TGTGCCAGCAGCTTTTGGACTAGCGGCCGCAATGAGCAGTTCTTC. Translating it yields CASSFWTSGRNEQFF.

In this sample, this clone turned up once. The V gene is TRBV21-1, the J gene TRBJ2-7; TRBD1, the D gene given by the table, was not confirmed from the DNA. TRBV21-1 is given as a pseudogene. The CDR3 contains 11 residues. Here the CDR3 DNA reads TGTGCCAGCACCAGGCCCTACGAGCAGTACTTC. This translates into CASTRPYEQYF.

Details on this clone: Within the sample, other DNA sequences also encode this same CDR3. The chain couples TRBV7-2 to TRBJ2-1, with unresolved D. V was pared by 5 bases and J by 1 base, with 6 bases between. The CDR3 covers 13 residues. Germline V lookup: CDR1 SGHTA, CDR2 FQGNSA. CDR3 protein: CASSPRSYNEQFF. DNA of the CDR3: TGTGCCAGCAGCCCTAGGTCCTACAATGAGCAGTTCTTC.

The chain combines TRBV4-3 with TRBJ1-2, with 8 bases that match TRBD1. Germline V gives CDR1 LGHNA, CDR2 YSLEER. The CDR3 has 14 amino acids. Unmatched junction bases numbered 5, after V lost 4 bases and J lost 4 bases. CDR3 in amino acids: CASSPDRVAYGYTF. The CDR3 region has the DNA TGCGCCAGCAGCCCGGACAGGGTTGCCTATGGCTACACCTTC.

V is TRBV19 and J is TRBJ1-3; TRBD1 agrees at 7 bases. Unmatched junction bases numbered 7, after V lost 5 bases and J lost 3 bases. The CDR3 sequence is 15 residues long. Germline V CDR1 and CDR2: LNHDA, SQIVND (reference sequence). The CDR3 region is CASSYGTDDGNTIYF. DNA for the CDR3: TGTGCCAGTAGTTACGGGACAGACGATGGAAACACCATATATTTT.

The rearrangement links TRBV6-6 to TRBJ2-5; no firm D call. CDR1 and CDR2 (germline): MNHNY, SVGAGI (reference sequence). The CDR3 is made up of 12 amino acids. The V end lost 2 bases, the J end lost 5 bases, and 6 bases lay between the germline ends. The CDR3 spells CASSYPKETQYF. The CDR3, as DNA: TGTGCCAGCAGTTACCCTAAGGAGACCCAGTACTTC.

The rearrangement joins TRBV6-5 to TRBJ2-7, with 8 nucleotides matching TRBD1. From germline, CDR1 is MNHEY and CDR2 SVGAGI. This CDR3 is 14 amino acids long. V shed 8 bases, J shed 2 bases, and the junction held 8 bases outside the gene matches. The CDR3 DNA sequence: TGTGCCAGCCATAGGACAGGGCGAACCTACGAGCAGTACTTC. This gives the protein CASHRTGRTYEQYF.

The rearrangement joins TRBV10-3 to TRBJ1-2, with 8 bases aligning to TRBD1. The V segment lost 3 bases and the J segment 4 bases; nucleotides outside the gene matches: 10. Looked up from germline, CDR1 is ENHRY and CDR2 is SYGVKD. There are 16 residues in the CDR3. CDR3 nucleotides: TGTGCCATCAGTGAAGAGGCAGGGGGCGGAGGCTATGGCTACACCTTC. This codes for CAISEEAGGGGYGYTF.

This rearrangement joins TRBV20-1 to TRBJ1-2, with 7 bases aligning to TRBD1. V was clipped by 5 bases and J by 4 bases; unmatched bases: 1. The CDR3 totals 11 residues. Germline V gives CDR1 DFQATT, CDR2 SNEGSKA (reference sequence). The CDR3 protein is CSARDSYGYTF. CDR3 nucleotide sequence: TGCAGTGCTCGGGACAGCTATGGCTACACCTTC.

This chain uses TRBV19 with TRBJ2-7; 7 bases agree with TRBD1. The CDR3 length is 14 residues. CDR1 is LNHDA, CDR2 SQIVND, per germline (reference sequence). After removal of 1 base from V and 5 bases from J, the junction contained 5 bases not matched to a gene. CDR3 DNA: TGTGCCAGTAGTATAGGGGACAGCCTGGACGAGCAGTACTTC. This translates into CASSIGDSLDEQYF.